Sequencing of this TCR beta chain was carried out in a study of shared clonotypes between healthy human individuals (dated by TCRdb to the early 2020s). About the study as a whole: Three men and a couple of women, aged 18 to 49 years, made up the cohort. Per donor, leukapheresis produced somewhere between about 0.85 and 10 billion PBMCs. Blood TCR repertoires of a handful of healthy adults were deeply sequenced to estimate repertoire size and the extent of clonotype sharing between individuals. Different laboratories and diverse techniques were used to prepare libraries and sequence TCR repertoires, to increase sequencing depth and limit assay-specific biases.

The germline V gene yields WSHSY for CDR1 and SAAADI for CDR2. From its cysteine to its phenylalanine, the CDR3 spans 16 amino acids. Kept here is only the CDR3 DNA, which spans 48 bases and is read in frame from base 1. V loses 2 bases, J loses 1 base, and the germline ends lie 13 bases apart. As to this clone: Its antigen is currently not known. The input lacks base qualities; no much larger clone sits a single base away.

Study-wide conclusions, independent of this receptor: Because the study included a small number of donors, the genetic and exposure-history diversity represented was limited. Sampling was restricted to blood, and TCR repertoires in tissue are likely to differ from TCR repertoires in blood. Based on pairwise subsampling, the degree of clonotype sharing among donors was expected to be affected by sequencing depth.

TCR CDR3 regions were amplified from genomic DNA by multiplex PCR using the deep immunoSEQ assay. Extracted genomic DNA from each cell subset was distributed evenly across all wells of several immunoSEQ 96-well plates, and each plate was treated as a replicate. For unsorted PBMC, 300 ng genomic DNA, equal to around 30,000 T cell genomes, was loaded into each replicate PCR. Genomic DNA from unsorted PBMC was sequenced over ten immunoSEQ deep assay plates. The purified libraries were quantified using a Qubit 3.0 fluorometer, sized with a Bioanalyzer 2100, and then quantified again using the KAPA Library Quantification kit. Each immunoSEQ 96-well plate was sequenced on its own single-read 150-cycle Illumina NextSeq 550 flow cell. Per the authors' processing: Because the immunoSEQ output held only junctional sequences and lacked quality scores, the filtering could not match the filtering applied to full-length reads. To assign V/J genes and CDR3, sequences were annotated using PyIR, a Python wrapper for IgBLAST v1.9, with IMGT germline references. Reads were removed for weak V/J assignments (E-value above 1e-6), missing CDR3, stop codons, out-of-frame junctions, or ambiguous translated residues. A V3J clonotype was defined by an identical inferred V gene, J gene, and CDR3 amino acid sequence. Percentage overlap between repertoires was computed as shared unique clonotypes divided by the size of the smaller repertoire. Three approaches were used to assess repertoire richness: RTK rarefaction, the Chao1 estimator, and Recon v2.1 estimates of unobserved clonotypes. In its TCRdb copy, this immuneACCESS table keeps in-frame sequences only and misses some clones. Where compared with another copy, unresolved V genes explain less than half of these, and the others have no known cause. The DNA was the basis for D and trimming; V, J and clone size are from that table. For this sample there are 520,000 or so clones; 75% to 85% appear just once. Under 15% of the sample rests with the top ten.

The donors were healthy, HIV-negative adults with no recently reported acute infections or vaccinations. Only Caucasian adults living in Nashville, Tennessee, USA were represented among the donors. For unsorted samples, some 90 million PBMCs were counted and genomic DNA was extracted with the QIAamp DNA Blood Mini kit. Blood was obtained by leukapheresis, after which PBMCs were separated by Ficoll-Histopaque density gradient centrifugation and cryopreserved in liquid nitrogen vapor phase. The TCR sequence derives from a woman in her 40s in good health. Some clones in this sample may be carry-over from other donors' samples. The sample taken for sequencing was PBMCs. In this chain, TRBV10-2 is recombined with TRBJ2-3; the D segment could be TRBD2, given 6 matching bases. The sequenced DNA: TGCGCCAGCAGTGAGGGGTCCGGGAGTGGCACAGATACGCAGTATTTT. Translated, it gives CASSEGSGSGTDTQYF.